This T cell receptor beta chain came from a study of PD-L1 blockade in urothelial cancer. For the study at large: Specimens of blood held a median count of roughly 130,000 T cells.

CDR3 length: 13 amino acids. The V gene's germline CDR1 is MDHEN and CDR2 SYDVKM. Trimming left V 10 bases short and J 6 bases short, with 13 bases between. The table came from immunoSEQ multiplex PCR; TCRdb's copy has only in-frame clones and leaves some out. The sample gives about 50,000 clones, 60% to 85% of which show up once; around 3.6% is in the top ten. V and J are TRBV28 and TRBJ1-6; D may be TRBD1 (5 bases). The specimen comprised PBMCs, sampled around atezolizumab (anti-PD-L1) treatment. The clonotype was recovered from a man between 65 and 85 years old with urothelial cancer. The CDR3 loop is CAISGDPNSPLHF. The CDR3 DNA reads TGTGCCATCTCGGGGGACCCTAATTCACCCCTCCACTTT.